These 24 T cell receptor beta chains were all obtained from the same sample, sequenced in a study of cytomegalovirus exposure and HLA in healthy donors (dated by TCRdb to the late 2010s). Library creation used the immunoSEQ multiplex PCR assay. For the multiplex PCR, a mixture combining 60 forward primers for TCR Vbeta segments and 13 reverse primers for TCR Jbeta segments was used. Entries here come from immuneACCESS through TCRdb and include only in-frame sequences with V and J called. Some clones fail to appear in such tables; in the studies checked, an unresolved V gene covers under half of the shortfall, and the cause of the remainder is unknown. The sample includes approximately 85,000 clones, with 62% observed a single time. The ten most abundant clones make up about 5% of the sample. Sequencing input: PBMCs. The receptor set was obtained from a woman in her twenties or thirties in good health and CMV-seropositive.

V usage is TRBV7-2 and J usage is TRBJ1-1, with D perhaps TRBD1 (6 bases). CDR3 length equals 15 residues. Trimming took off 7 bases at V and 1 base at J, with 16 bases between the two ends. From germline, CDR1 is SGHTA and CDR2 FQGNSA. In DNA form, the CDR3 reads TGTGCCAGCACCGATATTCTGGGGGCGAACACTGAAGCTTTCTTT. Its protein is CASTDILGANTEAFF.

CDR3 in DNA: TGTGCCAGCAGCCAATCCAGCGGGGGGGCCTACAATGAGCAGTTCTTC. Encoded protein: CASSQSSGGAYNEQFF. This chain joins TRBV14 and TRBJ2-1, with 10 bases aligning to TRBD2. Unmatched junction bases numbered 3, after V lost 2 bases and J lost 2 bases. In germline, CDR1 is SGHDN, CDR2 FVKESK. CDR3 size: 16 residues.

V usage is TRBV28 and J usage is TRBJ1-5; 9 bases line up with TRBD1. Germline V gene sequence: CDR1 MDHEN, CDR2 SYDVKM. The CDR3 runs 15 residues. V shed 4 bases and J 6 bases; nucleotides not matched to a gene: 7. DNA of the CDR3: TGTGCCAGCAGTTACAGGGGGCGTAGGGGTCAGCCCCAGCATTTT. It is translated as CASSYRGRRGQPQHF.

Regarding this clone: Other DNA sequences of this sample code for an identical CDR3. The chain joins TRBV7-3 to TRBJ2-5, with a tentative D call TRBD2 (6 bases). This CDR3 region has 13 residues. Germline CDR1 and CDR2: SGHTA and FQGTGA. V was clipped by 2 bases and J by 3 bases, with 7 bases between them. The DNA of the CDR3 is TGTGCCAGCAGCTTACGACTAGAAGAGACCCAGTACTTC. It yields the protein CASSLRLEETQYF. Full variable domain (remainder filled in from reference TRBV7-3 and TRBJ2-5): GAGVSQTPSNKVTEKGKYVELRCDPISGHTALYWYRQSLGQGPEFLIYFQGTGAADDSGLPNDRFFAVRPEGSVSTLKIQRTERGDSAVYLCASSLRLEETQYFGPGTRLLVL.

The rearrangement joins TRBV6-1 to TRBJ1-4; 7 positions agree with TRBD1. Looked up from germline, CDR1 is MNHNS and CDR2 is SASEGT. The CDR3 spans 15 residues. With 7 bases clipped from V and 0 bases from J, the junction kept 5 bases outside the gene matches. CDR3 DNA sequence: TGTGCCAGCAATACAGGGGATGCAACTAATGAAAAACTGTTTTTT. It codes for CASNTGDATNEKLFF.

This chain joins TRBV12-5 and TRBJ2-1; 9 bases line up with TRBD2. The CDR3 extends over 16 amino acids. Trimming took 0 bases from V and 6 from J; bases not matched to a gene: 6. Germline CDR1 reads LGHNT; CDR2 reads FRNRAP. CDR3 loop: CASGLVLGGGVNEQFF. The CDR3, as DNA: TGTGCTAGTGGTTTGGTACTCGGCGGGGGGGTCAATGAGCAGTTCTTC. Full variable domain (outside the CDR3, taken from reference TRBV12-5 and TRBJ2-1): DARVTQTPRHKVTEMGQEVTMRCQPILGHNTVFWYRQTMMQGLELLAYFRNRAPLDDSGMPKDRFSAEMPDATLATLKIQPSEPRDSAVYFCASGLVLGGGVNEQFFGPGTRLTVL.

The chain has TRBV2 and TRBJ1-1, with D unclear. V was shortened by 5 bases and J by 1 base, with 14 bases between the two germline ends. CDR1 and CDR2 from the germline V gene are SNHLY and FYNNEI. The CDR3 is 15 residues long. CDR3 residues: CASSRLRETNTEAFF. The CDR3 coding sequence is TGTGCCAGCAGTCGACTTCGGGAGACGAACACTGAAGCTTTCTTT.

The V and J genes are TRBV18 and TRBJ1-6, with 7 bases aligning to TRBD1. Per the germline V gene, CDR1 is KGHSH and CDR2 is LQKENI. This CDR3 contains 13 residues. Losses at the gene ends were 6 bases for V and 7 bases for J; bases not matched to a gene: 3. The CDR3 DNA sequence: TGTGCCAGCTCCCCGGGACAGAATTCACCCCTCCACTTT. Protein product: CASSPGQNSPLHF.

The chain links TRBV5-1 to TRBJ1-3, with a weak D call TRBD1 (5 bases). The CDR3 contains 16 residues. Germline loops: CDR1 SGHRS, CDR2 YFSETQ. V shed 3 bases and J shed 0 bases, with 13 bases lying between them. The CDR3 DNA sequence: TGCGCCAGCAGCTCTATGGGGCCGATCTCTGGAAACACCATATATTTT. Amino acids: CASSSMGPISGNTIYF.

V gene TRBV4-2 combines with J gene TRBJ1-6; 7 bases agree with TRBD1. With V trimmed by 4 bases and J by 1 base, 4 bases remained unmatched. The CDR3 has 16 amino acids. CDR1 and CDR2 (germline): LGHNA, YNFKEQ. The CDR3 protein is CASSPSGQSYNSPLHF. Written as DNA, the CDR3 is TGTGCCAGCAGCCCGTCGGGACAGTCCTATAATTCACCCCTCCACTTT.

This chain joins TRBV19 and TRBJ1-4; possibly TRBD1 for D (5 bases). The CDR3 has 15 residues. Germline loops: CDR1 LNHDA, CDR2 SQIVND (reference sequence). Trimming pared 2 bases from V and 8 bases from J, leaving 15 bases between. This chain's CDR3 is CASSILQGLGEKLFF. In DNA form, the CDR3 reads TGTGCCAGTAGTATACTCCAGGGTCTTGGAGAAAAACTGTTTTTT. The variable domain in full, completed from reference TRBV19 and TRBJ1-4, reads DGGITQSPKYLFRKEGQNVTLSCEQNLNHDAMYWYRQDPGQGLRLIYYSQIVNDFQKGDIAEGYSVSREKKESFPLTVTSAQKNPTAFYLCASSILQGLGEKLFFGSGTQLSVL.

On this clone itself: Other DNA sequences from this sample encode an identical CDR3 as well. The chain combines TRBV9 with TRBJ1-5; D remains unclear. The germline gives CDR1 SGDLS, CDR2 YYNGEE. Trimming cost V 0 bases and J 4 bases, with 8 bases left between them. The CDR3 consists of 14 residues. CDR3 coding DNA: TGTGCCAGCAGCGTAGGGACGGGAAATCAGCCCCAGCATTTT. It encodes CASSVGTGNQPQHF.

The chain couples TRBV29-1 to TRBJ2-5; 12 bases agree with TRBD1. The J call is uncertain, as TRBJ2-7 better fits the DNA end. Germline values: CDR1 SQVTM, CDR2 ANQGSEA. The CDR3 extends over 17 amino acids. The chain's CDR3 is CSVEGDRGPLATYEQYF. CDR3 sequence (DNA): TGCAGCGTTGAAGGGGACAGGGGGCCCTTGGCCACCTACGAGCAGTACTTC.

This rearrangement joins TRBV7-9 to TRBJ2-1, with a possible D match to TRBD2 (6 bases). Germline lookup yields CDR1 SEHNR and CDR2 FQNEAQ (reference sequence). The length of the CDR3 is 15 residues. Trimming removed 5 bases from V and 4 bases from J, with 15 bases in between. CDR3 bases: TGTGCCAGCAGCCGTAGCGGAGCTTCTTACAATGAGCAGTTCTTC. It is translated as CASSRSGASYNEQFF.

CDR3 nucleotides: TGTGCCAGCAGTGATTTCAGGGGATCAAACATTCAGTACTTC. Translating gives CASSDFRGSNIQYF. The J gene is TRBJ2-4, the V gene TRBV2, with a possible D match to TRBD1 (6 bases). CDR1 is SNHLY and CDR2 is FYNNEI in the germline V gene. Trimming stripped 3 bases from V and 6 bases from J, with 12 bases between. This CDR3 contains 14 residues.

CDR3 bases: TGTGCCAGCAACCGCGGGGGGGAAAACTACGAGCAGTACTTC. This sequence encodes CASNRGGENYEQYF. The rearrangement joins TRBV5-4 to TRBJ2-7; 9 bases agree with TRBD2. V gave up 6 bases and J gave up 3 bases; unmatched junction bases: 7. Germline lookup yields CDR1 SGHNT and CDR2 YYREEE (reference sequence). The CDR3 sequence is 14 residues long.

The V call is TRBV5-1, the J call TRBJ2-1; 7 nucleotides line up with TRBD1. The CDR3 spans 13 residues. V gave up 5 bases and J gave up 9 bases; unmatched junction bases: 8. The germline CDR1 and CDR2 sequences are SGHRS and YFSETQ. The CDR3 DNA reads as TGCGCCAGCAGTTACAGGGGTGAGGGTGAGCAGTTCTTC. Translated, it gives CASSYRGEGEQFF.

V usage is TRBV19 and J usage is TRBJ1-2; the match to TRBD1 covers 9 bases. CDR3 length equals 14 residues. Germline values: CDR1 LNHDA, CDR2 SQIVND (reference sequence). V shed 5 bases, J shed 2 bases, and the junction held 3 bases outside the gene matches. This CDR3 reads CASSLGQGNYGYTF. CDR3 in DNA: TGTGCCAGTAGTCTCGGACAGGGGAACTATGGCTACACCTTC.

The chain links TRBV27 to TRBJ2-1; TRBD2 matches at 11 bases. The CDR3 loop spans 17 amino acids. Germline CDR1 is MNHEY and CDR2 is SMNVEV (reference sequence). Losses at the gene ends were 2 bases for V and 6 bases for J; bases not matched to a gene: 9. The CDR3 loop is CASSLGVAGGLGNEQFF. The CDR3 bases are TGTGCCAGCAGTTTAGGGGTAGCGGGGGGGCTTGGCAATGAGCAGTTCTTC.

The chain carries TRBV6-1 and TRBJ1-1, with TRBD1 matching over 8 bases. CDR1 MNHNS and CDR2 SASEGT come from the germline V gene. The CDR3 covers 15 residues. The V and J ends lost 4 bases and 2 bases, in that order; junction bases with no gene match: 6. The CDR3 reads CASSVQGAVNTEAFF. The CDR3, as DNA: TGTGCCAGCAGTGTCCAGGGGGCGGTCAACACTGAAGCTTTCTTT.

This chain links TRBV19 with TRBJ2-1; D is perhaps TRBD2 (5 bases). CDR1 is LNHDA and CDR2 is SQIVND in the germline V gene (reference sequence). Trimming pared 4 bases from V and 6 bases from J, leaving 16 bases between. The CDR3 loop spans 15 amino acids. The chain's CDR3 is CASSKDSQLINEQFF. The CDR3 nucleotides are TGTGCCAGTAGTAAGGACTCTCAGCTAATCAATGAGCAGTTCTTC.

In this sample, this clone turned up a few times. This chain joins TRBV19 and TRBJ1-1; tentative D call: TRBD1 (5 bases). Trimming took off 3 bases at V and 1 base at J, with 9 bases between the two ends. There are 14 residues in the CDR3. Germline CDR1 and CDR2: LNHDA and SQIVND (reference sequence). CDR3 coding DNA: TGTGCCAGTAGTATTCGACAGACGAACACTGAAGCTTTCTTT. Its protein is CASSIRQTNTEAFF.

CDR3 protein: CASSWTQGGNSPLHF. CDR3 nucleotide sequence: TGCGCCAGCAGCTGGACCCAGGGTGGGAATTCACCCCTCCACTTT. The rearrangement links TRBV5-1 to TRBJ1-6, with D possibly TRBD1 on 5 matching bases. V lost 3 bases and J lost 7, with 14 bases in between. This CDR3 has 15 amino acids. Germline CDR1 and CDR2: SGHRS and YFSETQ.

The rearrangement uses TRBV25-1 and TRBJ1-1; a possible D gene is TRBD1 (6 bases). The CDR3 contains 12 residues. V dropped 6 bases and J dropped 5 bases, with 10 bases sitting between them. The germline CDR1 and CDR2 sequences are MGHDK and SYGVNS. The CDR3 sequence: CASRRGGTEAFF. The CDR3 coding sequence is TGTGCCAGCAGGAGGGGGGGGACTGAAGCTTTCTTT.